The source of this T cell receptor beta chain is a study of CD8 T cells in ankylosing spondylitis (dated by TCRdb to about 2017). With regard to the full study: The study profiled T cell receptor beta repertoires in healthy donors and ankylosing spondylitis patients to find disease-linked TCR variants. Peripheral blood was sampled, and synovial fluid was also collected from ankylosing spondylitis patients. The full study cohort comprised about 25 ankylosing spondylitis patients and about 110 healthy donors. The research as a whole found: Some TCR beta motif variants had previously been reported in synovial fluid and blood of reactive arthritis patients, which suggested common disease-initiation mechanisms. Blood from ankylosing spondylitis patients appeared to be characterized by a TCR beta motif made up of eight highly homologous amino acid variants. Significant enrichment of the disease-linked clones was reported in matched synovial fluid samples from ankylosing spondylitis patients. A CD8+ phenotype was shown by the disease-linked clones, which were found at relatively low frequencies in peripheral blood.

With respect to this clonotype: Its antigen has not been determined. No much larger clonotype is one base removed from it; base qualities were not supplied.

TCRdb records Illumina HiSeq 2500 as the sequencer. TCR beta libraries were prepared by quantitative 5'-RACE with molecular barcodes. In the paper's pipeline: A new computational method, built on a probabilistic model of VDJ rearrangement, was used to identify disease-linked TCR variants. TCRdb reanalyzed the raw reads on its own, using fastp at Q25 for trimming and MiXCR for clone calling, and kept in-frame beta chains. CDR3 protein sequences are deduplicated, and each keeps its most common genes and DNA. These V and J calls rely on TCRdb rather than the paper's analysis. This sample holds 310,000 or so distinct CDR3 sequences; around 19% were observed only once. The top ten clones comprise roughly 8.3% of the sample. From a lookup of the germline V gene (reference sequence), CDR1 and CDR2 are LNHDA and SQIVND. At the junction V is shortened by 6 bases and J by 4 bases; bases outside the gene matches: 9. Inclusive of the bounding cysteine and phenylalanine, the CDR3 is 16 residues long. The read is trimmed to its CDR3 DNA, 48 bases read in frame from base 1.

Material: blood, either unsorted or a sorted T cell fraction (not recorded which). The sequence links TRBV19 to TRBJ2-2; TRBD1 lines up with 9 middle nucleotides. The sequence was obtained from a male donor with ankylosing spondylitis or in good health (not recorded which). The CDR3 region: CASRGQGTPRTGELFF. The base sequence is TGTGCCAGTAGAGGACAGGGGACCCCTCGCACCGGGGAGCTGTTTTTT.